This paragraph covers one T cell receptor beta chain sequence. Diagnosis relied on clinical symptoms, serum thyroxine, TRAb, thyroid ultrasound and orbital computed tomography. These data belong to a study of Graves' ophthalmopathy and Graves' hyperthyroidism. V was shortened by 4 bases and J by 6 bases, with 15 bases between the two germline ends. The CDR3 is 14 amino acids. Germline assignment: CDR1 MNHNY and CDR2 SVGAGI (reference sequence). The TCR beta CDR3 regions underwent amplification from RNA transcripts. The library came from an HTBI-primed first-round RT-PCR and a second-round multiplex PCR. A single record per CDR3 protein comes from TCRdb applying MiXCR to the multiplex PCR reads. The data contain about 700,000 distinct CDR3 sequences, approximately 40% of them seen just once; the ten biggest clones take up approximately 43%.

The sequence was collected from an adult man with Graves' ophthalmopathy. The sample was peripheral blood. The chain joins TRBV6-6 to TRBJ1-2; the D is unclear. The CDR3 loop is CASSSARLDHGYTF. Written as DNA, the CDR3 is TGTGCCAGCAGTTCCGCAAGACTCGACCATGGCTACACCTTC.